This passage covers 12 T cell receptor beta chains from one sample sequenced in a study of shared T cell receptors in the human thymus. TCRdb's table, derived via immunoSEQ multiplex PCR, lists solely in-frame clones and lacks some. The sample holds about 660,000 clones, around 87% seen once. The same sample was also used in a study of human thymus T cells.

Input material: thymocytes. The receptors were gathered from a boy younger than two with a congenital heart defect.

This sequence joins TRBV4-1 and TRBJ2-3; TRBD1 matches at 7 bases. CDR1 is MGHRA and CDR2 is YSYEKL in the germline V gene. The CDR3 is 17 amino acids. Trimming removed 1 base from V and 6 bases from J; junction bases left unmatched: 13. The CDR3 here is CASSQATTGPDRDTQYF. CDR3 sequence (DNA): TGCGCCAGCAGCCAAGCCACGACAGGGCCCGATCGGGATACGCAGTATTTT.

The CDR3 here is CASSWPPRLQLFF. For the CDR3, the DNA is TGTGCCAGCAGTTGGCCCCCACGCTTGCAACTGTTTTTT. V usage is TRBV28 and J usage is TRBJ1-4, with unresolved D. There are 13 residues in the CDR3. The germline V gene encodes CDR1 MDHEN and CDR2 SYDVKM. With 4 bases removed from V and 12 bases from J, the gap between germline ends came to 15 bases.

The genes are TRBV2 and TRBJ1-1; tentative D call: TRBD1 (6 bases). Germline loops: CDR1 SNHLY, CDR2 FYNNEI. The CDR3 runs to 15 residues. V lost 10 bases to trimming and J lost 5 bases, with 23 bases between them. Here the CDR3 DNA reads TGTGCCACCCCTACAGGGCGAGGAAAGGCAACTGAAGCTTTCTTT. Translated: CATPTGRGKATEAFF. The full variable domain, with the rest looked up from reference TRBV2 and TRBJ1-1, is EPEVTQTPSHQVTQMGQEVILRCVPISNHLYFYWYRQILGQKVEFLVSFYNNEISEKSEIFDDQFSVERPDGSNFTLKIRSTKLEDSAMYFCATPTGRGKATEAFFGQGTRLTVV.

The gene calls are TRBV4-3 and TRBJ2-7, with D possibly matching TRBD2 (6 bases). V lost 0 bases and J 4 bases, leaving 16 bases between the germline ends. The CDR3 has 16 amino acids. Germline V gene data show CDR1 as LGHNA and CDR2 as YSLEER. The CDR3 is CASSQDAGTHRYEQYF. For the CDR3, the DNA is TGCGCCAGCAGCCAAGACGCCGGGACTCACCGGTACGAGCAGTACTTC.

This chain uses TRBV30 with TRBJ1-4; 8 bases are shared with TRBD1. The CDR3 contains 14 residues. Germline V lookup: CDR1 GTSNPN, CDR2 SVGIG (reference sequence). J was trimmed by 7 bases and V by 3 bases; bases with no gene match: 7. CDR3 protein: CAWRQTGAFEKLFF. DNA for the CDR3: TGTGCCTGGAGACAGACAGGGGCATTTGAAAAACTGTTTTTT.

This sequence joins TRBV2 and TRBJ2-5, with TRBD2 matching 9 bases. This CDR3 contains 15 residues. The J segment lost 3 bases and the V segment lost 6 bases, leaving 8 bases of the junction unmatched. Germline V lookup: CDR1 SNHLY, CDR2 FYNNEI. The CDR3 DNA is TGTGCCAGCAGGATCTCTAGCGGGGAAGAAGAGACCCAGTACTTC. Protein: CASRISSGEEETQYF.

The chain joins TRBV30 to TRBJ2-4; 8 bases agree with TRBD1. Germline CDR1 is GTSNPN and CDR2 is SVGIG (reference sequence). The J segment lost 3 bases and the V segment lost 1 base, leaving 11 bases of the junction unmatched. There are 17 residues in the CDR3. The CDR3 coding sequence is TGTGCCTGGAGTGAGCCCAACCGACAGGGGAACAAAAACATTCAGTACTTC. Protein: CAWSEPNRQGNKNIQYF.

There are a few counts of this clone. This rearrangement joins TRBV18 to TRBJ2-7; tentative D call: TRBD2 (6 bases). V was clipped by 1 base and J by 3 bases, with 16 bases between them. There are 16 residues in the CDR3. Looked up from germline, CDR1 is KGHSH and CDR2 is LQKENI. CDR3 DNA sequence: TGTGCCAGCTCACCACTGGAGTGGGGACTCGTCTACGAGCAGTACTTC. This gives the protein CASSPLEWGLVYEQYF.

J is TRBJ1-1 and V is TRBV5-1; TRBD1 agrees at 7 bases. CDR1 and CDR2 (germline): SGHRS, YFSETQ. Trimming cost V 5 bases and J 0 bases; bases outside gene matches: 13. The CDR3 extends over 17 amino acids. This chain's CDR3 is CASRTKQGSHMNTEAFF. As DNA, the CDR3 is TGCGCCAGCAGAACCAAACAGGGGTCCCACATGAACACTGAAGCTTTCTTT.

Only one count was recorded for this clone. The chain joins TRBV2 to TRBJ2-3, with TRBD2 as a possible D gene (5 bases). The CDR3 has 13 amino acids. Looked up from germline, CDR1 is SNHLY and CDR2 is FYNNEI. V lost 3 bases, J lost 6 bases, and 10 bases lay in between. CDR3: CASSDLAQDTQYF. CDR3 bases: TGTGCCAGCAGTGATTTAGCGCAGGATACGCAGTATTTT. Full variable domain (missing parts from reference TRBV2 and TRBJ2-3): EPEVTQTPSHQVTQMGQEVILRCVPISNHLYFYWYRQILGQKVEFLVSFYNNEISEKSEIFDDQFSVERPDGSNFTLKIRSTKLEDSAMYFCASSDLAQDTQYFGPGTRLTVL.

This chain joins TRBV10-1 and TRBJ2-1; the D is unclear. The CDR3 is 16 residues long. Looked up from germline, CDR1 is WNHNN and CDR2 is SYGVQD (reference sequence). The V and J ends lost 3 bases and 3 bases respectively, with 15 bases between them. The CDR3 loop reads CASSDSVSGIYNEQFF. The CDR3 DNA reads TGCGCCAGCAGTGACTCCGTTTCGGGTATCTACAATGAGCAGTTCTTC.

In DNA, the CDR3 is TGTGCCAGCAGTGACCGGGACAGGCCCTCTGGAAACACCATATATTTT. Amino acids: CASSDRDRPSGNTIYF. The chain employs TRBV6-1 and TRBJ1-3; 8 positions agree with TRBD1. Germline lookup yields CDR1 MNHNS and CDR2 SASEGT. The length of the CDR3 is 16 residues. With V trimmed by 3 bases and J by 0 bases, 4 bases remained unmatched.